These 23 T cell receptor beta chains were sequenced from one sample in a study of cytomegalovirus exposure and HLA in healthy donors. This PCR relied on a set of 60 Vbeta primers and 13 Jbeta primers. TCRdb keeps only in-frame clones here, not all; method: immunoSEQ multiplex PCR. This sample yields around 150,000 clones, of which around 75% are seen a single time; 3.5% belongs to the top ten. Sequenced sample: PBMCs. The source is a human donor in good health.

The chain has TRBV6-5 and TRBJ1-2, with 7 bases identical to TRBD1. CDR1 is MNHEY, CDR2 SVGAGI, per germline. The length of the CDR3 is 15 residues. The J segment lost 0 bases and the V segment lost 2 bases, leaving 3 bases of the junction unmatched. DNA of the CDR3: TGTGCCAGCAGTTACACAGGGACAGCTAACTATGGCTACACCTTC. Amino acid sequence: CASSYTGTANYGYTF.

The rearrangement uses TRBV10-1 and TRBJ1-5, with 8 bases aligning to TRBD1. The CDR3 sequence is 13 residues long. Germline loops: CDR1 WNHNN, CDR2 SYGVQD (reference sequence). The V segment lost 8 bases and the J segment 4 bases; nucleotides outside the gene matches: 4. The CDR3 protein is CASSDRGNQPQHF. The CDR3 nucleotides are TGCGCCAGCTCCGACAGGGGAAATCAGCCCCAGCATTTT.

CDR3 in DNA: TGTGCCAGCAGTGAATACGCAGCGGGAGGGAGCACAGATACGCAGTATTTT. Residues: CASSEYAAGGSTDTQYF. V is TRBV25-1 and J is TRBJ2-3; 10 nucleotides match TRBD2. CDR3 length equals 17 residues. V lost 0 bases, J lost 0 bases, and 3 bases stayed unmatched. Germline V gives CDR1 MGHDK, CDR2 SYGVNS. The full variable domain, completed using reference TRBV25-1 and TRBJ2-3, is EADIYQTPRYLVIGTGKKITLECSQTMGHDKMYWYQQDPGMELHLIHYSYGVNSTEKGDLSSESTVSRIRTEHFPLTLESARPSHTSQYLCASSEYAAGGSTDTQYFGPGTRLTVL.

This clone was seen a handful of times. The CDR3 sequence: CTSSPGTGKDDRNQPQHF. CDR3 in DNA: TGCACCAGCAGCCCGGGGACAGGGAAGGATGATCGCAATCAGCCCCAGCATTTT. The rearrangement joins TRBV1 to TRBJ1-5; the table assigns TRBD1, which was not confirmed against the DNA. TRBV1 is a recognized pseudogene. The CDR3 loop spans 18 amino acids.

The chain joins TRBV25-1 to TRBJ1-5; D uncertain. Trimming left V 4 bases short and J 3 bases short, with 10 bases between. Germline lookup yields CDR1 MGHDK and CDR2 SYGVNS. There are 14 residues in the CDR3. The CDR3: CASSVAGFNQPQHF. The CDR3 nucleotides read TGTGCCAGCAGTGTGGCAGGATTCAATCAGCCCCAGCATTTT.

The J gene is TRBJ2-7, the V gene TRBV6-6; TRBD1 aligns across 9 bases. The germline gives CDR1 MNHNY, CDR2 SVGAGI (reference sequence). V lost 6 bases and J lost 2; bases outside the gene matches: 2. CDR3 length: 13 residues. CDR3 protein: CASRQGAAYEQYF. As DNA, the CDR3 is TGTGCCAGCAGACAGGGGGCCGCCTACGAGCAGTACTTC.

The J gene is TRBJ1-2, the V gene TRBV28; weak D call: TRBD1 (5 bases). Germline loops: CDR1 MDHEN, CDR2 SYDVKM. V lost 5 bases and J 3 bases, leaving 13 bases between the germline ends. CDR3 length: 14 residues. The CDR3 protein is CASSMWQGHYGYTF. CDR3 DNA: TGTGCCAGCAGTATGTGGCAGGGCCACTATGGCTACACCTTC.

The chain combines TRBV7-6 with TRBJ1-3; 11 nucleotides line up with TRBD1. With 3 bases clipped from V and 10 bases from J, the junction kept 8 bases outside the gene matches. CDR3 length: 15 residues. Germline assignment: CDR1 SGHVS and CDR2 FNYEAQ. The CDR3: CASSFNPWDRGTIYF. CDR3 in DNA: TGTGCCAGCAGCTTTAATCCTTGGGACAGGGGGACCATATATTTT.

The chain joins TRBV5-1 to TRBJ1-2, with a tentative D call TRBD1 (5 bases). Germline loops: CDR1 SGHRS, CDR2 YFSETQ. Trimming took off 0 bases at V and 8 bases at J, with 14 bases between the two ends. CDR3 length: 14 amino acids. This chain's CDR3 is CASSLDSTGGGYTF. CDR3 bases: TGCGCCAGCAGCTTGGATAGTACAGGAGGGGGCTACACCTTC.

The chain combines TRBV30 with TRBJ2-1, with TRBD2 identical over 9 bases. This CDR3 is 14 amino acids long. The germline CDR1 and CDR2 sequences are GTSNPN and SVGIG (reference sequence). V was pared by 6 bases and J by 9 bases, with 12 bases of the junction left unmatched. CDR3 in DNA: TGTGCCTGCCAAAAAGGGGGACTAGCTGGTGAGCAGTTCTTC. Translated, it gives CACQKGGLAGEQFF.

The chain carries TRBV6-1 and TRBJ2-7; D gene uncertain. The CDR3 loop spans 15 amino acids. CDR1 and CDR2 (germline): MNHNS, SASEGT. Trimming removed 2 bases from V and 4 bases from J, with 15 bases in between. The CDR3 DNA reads TGTGCCAGCAGTGAACAGGCAGGTTCGAGTTACGAGCAGTACTTC. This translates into CASSEQAGSSYEQYF.

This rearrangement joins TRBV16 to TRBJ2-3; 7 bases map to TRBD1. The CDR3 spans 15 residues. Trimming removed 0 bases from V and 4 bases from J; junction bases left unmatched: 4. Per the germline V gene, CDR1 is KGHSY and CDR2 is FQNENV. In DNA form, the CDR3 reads TGTGCCAGCAGCCAATCCCGACAGGGCGCAGATACGCAGTATTTT. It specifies CASSQSRQGADTQYF.

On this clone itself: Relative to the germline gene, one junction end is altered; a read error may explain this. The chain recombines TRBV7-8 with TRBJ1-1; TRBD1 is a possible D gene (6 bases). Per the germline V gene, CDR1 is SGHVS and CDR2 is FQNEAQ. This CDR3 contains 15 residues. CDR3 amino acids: CAGSFIDRMNTEAFF. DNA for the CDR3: TGTGCCGGCAGCTTCATCGACAGGATGAACACTGAAGCTTTCTTT.

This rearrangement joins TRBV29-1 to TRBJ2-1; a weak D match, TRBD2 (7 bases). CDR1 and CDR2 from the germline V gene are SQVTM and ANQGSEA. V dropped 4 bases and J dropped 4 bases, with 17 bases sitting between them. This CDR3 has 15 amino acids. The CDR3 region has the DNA TGCAGCGTTGTTGGGGGGGACACCCTTTACAATGAGCAGTTCTTC. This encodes CSVVGGDTLYNEQFF.

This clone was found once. In DNA form, the CDR3 reads TGTGCCAGCAGTGAAAATAATGAAGCTTTCTTT. Translated: CASSENNEAFF. V usage is TRBV6-1 and J usage is TRBJ1-1; no reliable D call. CDR3 size: 11 residues. Germline values: CDR1 MNHNS, CDR2 SASEGT. V was cut by 2 bases and J by 7 bases, with 5 bases left in between.

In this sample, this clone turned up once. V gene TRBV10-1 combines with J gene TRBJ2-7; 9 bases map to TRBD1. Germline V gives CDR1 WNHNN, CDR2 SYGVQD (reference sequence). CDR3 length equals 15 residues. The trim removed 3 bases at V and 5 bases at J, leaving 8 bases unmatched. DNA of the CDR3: TGCGCCAGCAGTGATTCGGGACAGGGTAGAAACGAGCAGTACTTC. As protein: CASSDSGQGRNEQYF.

CDR3 region: CASSSDRGANEKLFF. The CDR3 DNA is TGCGCCAGCAGCTCGGACAGGGGGGCCAACGAAAAACTGTTTTTT. This sequence joins TRBV5-1 and TRBJ1-4, with 10 bases matching TRBD1. The junction had 7 bases not matched to a gene; V was cut back by 3 bases and J by 8 bases. The CDR3 totals 15 residues. The germline gives CDR1 SGHRS, CDR2 YFSETQ.

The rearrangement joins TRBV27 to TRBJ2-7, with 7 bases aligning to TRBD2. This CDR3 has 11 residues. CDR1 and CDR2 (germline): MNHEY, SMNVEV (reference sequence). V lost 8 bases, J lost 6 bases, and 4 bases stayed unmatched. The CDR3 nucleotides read TGTGCCAGCGGACTAGGCGGCGAGCAGTACTTC. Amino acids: CASGLGGEQYF.

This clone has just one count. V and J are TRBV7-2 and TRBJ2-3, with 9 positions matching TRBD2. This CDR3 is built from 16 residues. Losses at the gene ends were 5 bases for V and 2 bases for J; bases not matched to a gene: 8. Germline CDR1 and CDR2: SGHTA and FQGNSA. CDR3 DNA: TGTGCCAGCAGCCGAGAACCTAGCGGGACCACAGATACGCAGTATTTT. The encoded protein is CASSREPSGTTDTQYF.

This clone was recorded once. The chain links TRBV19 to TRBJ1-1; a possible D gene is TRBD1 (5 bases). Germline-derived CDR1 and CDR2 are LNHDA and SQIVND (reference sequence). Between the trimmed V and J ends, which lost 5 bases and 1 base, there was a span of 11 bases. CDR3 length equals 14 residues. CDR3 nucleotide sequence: TGTGCCAGTAGTCAGGGTGGGGCGAACACTGAAGCTTTCTTT. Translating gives CASSQGGANTEAFF. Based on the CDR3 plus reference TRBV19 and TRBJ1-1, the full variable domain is DGGITQSPKYLFRKEGQNVTLSCEQNLNHDAMYWYRQDPGQGLRLIYYSQIVNDFQKGDIAEGYSVSREKKESFPLTVTSAQKNPTAFYLCASSQGGANTEAFFGQGTRLTVV.

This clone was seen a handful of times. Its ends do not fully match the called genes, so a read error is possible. CDR3 in DNA: TGTGCCAGCATCCAAAGCGGGAGTGCGTCCGATGAGCAGTTCTTC. Its protein is CASIQSGSASDEQFF. The chain couples TRBV14 to TRBJ2-1; TRBD2 aligns across 8 bases. Per germline, CDR1 SGHDN and CDR2 FVKESK. This CDR3 comprises 15 residues. Using reference TRBV14 and TRBJ2-1 for the parts outside the CDR3, the full variable domain is EAGVTQFPSHSVIEKGQTVTLRCDPISGHDNLYWYRRVMGKEIKFLLHFVKESKQDESGMPNNRFLAERTGGTYSTLKVQPAELEDSGVYFCASIQSGSASDEQFFGPGTRLTVL.

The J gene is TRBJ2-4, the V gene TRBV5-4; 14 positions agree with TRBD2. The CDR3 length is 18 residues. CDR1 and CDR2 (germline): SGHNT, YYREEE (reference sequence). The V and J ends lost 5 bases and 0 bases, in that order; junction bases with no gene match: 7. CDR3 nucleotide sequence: TGTGCCAGCAGGCCTCCGGGACTAGCGGGGGTAGCCAAAAACATTCAGTACTTC. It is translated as CASRPPGLAGVAKNIQYF.

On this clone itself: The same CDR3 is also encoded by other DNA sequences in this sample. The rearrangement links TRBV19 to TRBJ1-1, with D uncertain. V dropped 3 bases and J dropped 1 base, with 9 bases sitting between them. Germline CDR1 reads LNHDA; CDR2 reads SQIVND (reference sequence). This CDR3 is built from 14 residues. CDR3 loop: CASSMGTGNTEAFF. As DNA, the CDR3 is TGTGCCAGTAGTATGGGTACGGGGAACACTGAAGCTTTCTTT.